A single sample gave rise to the 25 T cell receptor beta chains below, sequenced in a study of T cell responses to AZD1222 COVID-19 vaccine. Method: immunoSEQ multiplex PCR; TCRdb's copy keeps in-frame clones and lacks some. Among some 120,000 clones listed, 87% were seen once. The source was peripheral blood, collected on day 0 of AZD1222 vaccination. The receptor source for this set is an adult in good health.

This chain uses TRBV5-6 with TRBJ2-1; the D is unclear. V lost 0 bases and J 9 bases, leaving 7 bases between the germline ends. This CDR3 has 12 amino acids. Germline-derived CDR1 and CDR2 are SGHDT and YYEEEE. The CDR3 coding sequence is TGTGCCAGCAGCTTGGGGGGAACTGAGCAGTTCTTC. This sequence encodes CASSLGGTEQFF.

The V and J genes are TRBV11-2 and TRBJ2-7, with a weak D call TRBD1 (6 bases). V shed 6 bases and J shed 6 bases, with 15 bases lying between them. The CDR3 totals 13 residues. The V gene's germline CDR1 is SGHAT and CDR2 FQNNGV. The CDR3 loop reads CASRAKQGIEQYF. The CDR3 DNA reads TGTGCCAGCAGAGCAAAACAGGGTATCGAGCAGTACTTC.

This clone was observed a single time. V and J are TRBV7-3 and TRBJ2-2; possibly TRBD1 for D (5 bases). The CDR3 is 13 residues long. The V gene's germline CDR1 is SGHTA and CDR2 FQGTGA. Trimming cost V 1 base and J 5 bases, with 5 bases left between them. CDR3 loop: CASSLKGTGELFF. The CDR3 DNA is TGTGCCAGCAGCTTAAAGGGGACCGGGGAGCTGTTTTTT.

The CDR3 sequence is CASSFKTFPRGAFF. Here the CDR3 DNA reads TGTGCCAGCAGCTTTAAGACTTTCCCCCGGGGGGCTTTCTTT. The genes are TRBV7-2 and TRBJ1-1; weak D call: TRBD1 (5 bases). The CDR3 runs 14 residues. Trimming took 3 bases from V and 11 from J, leaving 19 bases between them. Germline V lookup: CDR1 SGHTA, CDR2 FQGNSA.

V and J are TRBV7-8 and TRBJ1-2; tentative D call: TRBD1 (5 bases). V was clipped by 5 bases and J by 4 bases, with 11 bases between them. Germline assignment: CDR1 SGHVS and CDR2 FQNEAQ. The CDR3 is 13 amino acids. Written as DNA, the CDR3 is TGTGCCAGCAGCGTACCAGGGAGCTATGGCTACACCTTC. It codes for CASSVPGSYGYTF. Supplemented by reference TRBV7-8 and TRBJ1-2, the full variable domain reads GAGVSQSPRYKVAKRGQDVALRCDPISGHVSLFWYQQALGQGPEFLTYFQNEAQLDKSGLPSDRFFAERPEGSVSTLKIQRTQQEDSAVYLCASSVPGSYGYTFGSGTRLTVV.

This chain joins TRBV3-1 (or the pseudogene TRBV3-2) and TRBJ2-5; TRBD1 might be the D (5 bases). With 4 bases removed from V and 2 bases from J, the gap between germline ends came to 17 bases. CDR3 size: 16 residues. Germline loops: CDR1 LGHDT, CDR2 YNNKEL (reference sequence). CDR3 sequence reads: CASSRTSFRGQETQYF. The CDR3 region has the DNA TGTGCCAGCAGCCGAACCAGTTTTAGGGGACAAGAGACCCAGTACTTC.

The chain is built from TRBV5-6 and TRBJ1-4; D ambiguous. The germline V gene has CDR1 SGHDT and CDR2 YYEEEE. V was shortened by 5 bases and J by 8 bases, with 10 bases between the two germline ends. The CDR3 has 12 residues. CDR3 protein: CASSYNGEKLFF. In DNA, the CDR3 is TGTGCCAGCAGTTACAATGGGGAAAAACTGTTTTTT.

The genes are TRBV28 and TRBJ2-3, with D tentatively TRBD2 (6 bases). Germline loops: CDR1 MDHEN, CDR2 SYDVKM. The CDR3 has 16 amino acids. V was clipped by 3 bases and J by 1 base, with 14 bases between them. The CDR3 nucleotides are TGTGCCAGCAGTTTTATCGGGAGCAGTGGCACAGATACGCAGTATTTT. This sequence encodes CASSFIGSSGTDTQYF.

The chain couples TRBV3-1 (or the pseudogene TRBV3-2) to TRBJ1-1, with D hard to call. Trimming shortened V by 5 bases and J by 7 bases, and 11 bases separated the two germline ends. The CDR3 has 12 residues. The germline V gene encodes CDR1 LGHDT and CDR2 YNNKEL (reference sequence). CDR3 coding DNA: TGTGCCAGCAGCGAATACGGGAGTGAAGCTTTCTTT. It translates to CASSEYGSEAFF.

This clone was recorded a few times. The gene calls are TRBV5-1 and TRBJ1-2; no firm D call. Germline values: CDR1 SGHRS, CDR2 YFSETQ. CDR3 size: 15 residues. Trimming took 0 bases from V and 6 from J, leaving 15 bases between them. The CDR3 sequence is CASSLAPKVVHGYTF. The CDR3 nucleotides read TGCGCCAGCAGCTTGGCCCCCAAGGTGGTACATGGCTACACCTTC.

This chain joins TRBV6-5 and TRBJ1-5, with 10 bases matching TRBD1. CDR3 length: 14 residues. V was clipped by 11 bases and J by 6 bases; unmatched bases: 10. Germline V gives CDR1 MNHEY, CDR2 SVGAGI. CDR3 residues: CAVKRQGALQPQHF. CDR3 DNA: TGTGCCGTAAAGAGACAGGGGGCTCTTCAGCCCCAGCATTTT.

This clone came up once. The V call is TRBV6-1, the J call TRBJ2-7, with D maybe TRBD2 (5 bases). The germline V gene has CDR1 MNHNS and CDR2 SASEGT. The CDR3 consists of 13 residues. Trimming cost V 3 bases and J 7 bases, with 13 bases left between them. CDR3 residues: CASSERSSGEQYF. CDR3 sequence (DNA): TGTGCCAGCAGTGAGCGGTCGTCGGGAGAGCAGTACTTC.

The gene calls are TRBV14 and TRBJ1-2, with D hard to call. Germline CDR1 SGHDN, CDR2 FVKESK. The CDR3 runs 14 residues. V lost 0 bases and J 3 bases, leaving 8 bases between the germline ends. The CDR3: CASSQDRNYYGYTF. The CDR3 DNA follows: TGTGCCAGCAGCCAAGACCGAAACTACTATGGCTACACCTTC. Together with reference TRBV14 and TRBJ1-2, the CDR3 gives the full variable domain: EAGVTQFPSHSVIEKGQTVTLRCDPISGHDNLYWYRRVMGKEIKFLLHFVKESKQDESGMPNNRFLAERTGGTYSTLKVQPAELEDSGVYFCASSQDRNYYGYTFGSGTRLTVV.

This chain joins TRBV4-1 and TRBJ2-7; 10 positions match TRBD2. The CDR3 is made up of 14 amino acids. Germline CDR1 reads MGHRA; CDR2 reads YSYEKL. With V trimmed by 2 bases and J by 2 bases, 0 bases remained unmatched. The CDR3 loop reads CASSQTSGTYEQYF. Written as DNA, the CDR3 is TGCGCCAGCAGCCAAACTAGCGGGACCTACGAGCAGTACTTC.

The J gene is TRBJ2-3, the V gene TRBV29-1; no firm D call. In germline, CDR1 is SQVTM, CDR2 ANQGSEA. The CDR3 covers 13 residues. V dropped 6 bases and J dropped 6 bases, with 16 bases sitting between them. The CDR3 nucleotides are TGCAGCGTCGACCTGAGGACGCCGGATACGCAGTATTTT. Its translation: CSVDLRTPDTQYF.

The genes are TRBV7-7 and TRBJ2-1; the D gene is possibly TRBD1 (5 bases). This CDR3 is built from 16 residues. V dropped 5 bases and J dropped 5 bases, with 19 bases sitting between them. Germline V gene lookup returns CDR1 SSHAT and CDR2 FNYEAQ (reference sequence). CDR3 protein: CASSLTADTTHNEQFF. For the CDR3, the DNA is TGTGCCAGCAGCCTCACCGCGGACACCACCCACAATGAGCAGTTCTTC. The full variable domain, completed using reference TRBV7-7 and TRBJ2-1, is GAGVSQSPRYKVTKRGQDVTLRCDPISSHATLYWYQQALGQGPEFLTYFNYEAQPDKSGLPSDRFSAERPEGSISTLTIQRTEQRDSAMYRCASSLTADTTHNEQFFGPGTRLTVL.

The rearrangement links TRBV9 to TRBJ2-7; D is possibly TRBD1 or TRBD2 (5 bases each). CDR1 SGDLS and CDR2 YYNGEE come from the germline V gene. The V end lost 3 bases, the J end lost 4 bases, and 17 bases lay between the germline ends. The CDR3 has 15 amino acids. The CDR3 nucleotides read TGTGCCAGCAGCGCCCGGGACGGCGGCGGGTACGAGCAGTACTTC. The encoded protein is CASSARDGGGYEQYF.

The rearrangement links TRBV6-5 to TRBJ2-7, with TRBD2 matching 10 bases. J lost 1 base, V lost 5 bases, and 2 bases had no gene match. The CDR3 has 14 amino acids. Germline loops: CDR1 MNHEY, CDR2 SVGAGI. CDR3 sequence: CASSKLAGSYEQYF. The CDR3 region has the DNA TGTGCCAGCAGTAAACTAGCGGGGTCCTACGAGCAGTACTTC.

This clone appeared once. Other DNA sequences within the sample encode an identical CDR3. The chain employs TRBV20-1 and TRBJ2-2; D ambiguous. The CDR3 sequence is 11 residues long. V was trimmed by 0 bases and J by 8 bases, leaving 4 bases between them. Germline loops: CDR1 DFQATT, CDR2 SNEGSKA (reference sequence). CDR3 residues: CSAREGGELFF. CDR3 DNA sequence: TGCAGTGCTAGAGAAGGGGGGGAGCTGTTTTTT.

The rearrangement links TRBV28 to TRBJ1-2; D is uncertain. This CDR3 has 14 residues. The germline gives CDR1 MDHEN, CDR2 SYDVKM. V gave up 2 bases and J gave up 6 bases, with 13 bases separating them. The CDR3 region has the DNA TGTGCCAGCAGTTTAGGGTATGAGCCCCATGGCTACACCTTC. Protein sequence: CASSLGYEPHGYTF.

This clone appeared a single time. This chain links TRBV19 with TRBJ2-2, with a tentative D call TRBD1 (6 bases). The CDR3 is made up of 17 amino acids. Deletions cut 3 bases from V and 1 base from J, with 15 bases between. CDR1 is LNHDA and CDR2 is SQIVND in the germline V gene (reference sequence). CDR3 in amino acids: CASSINRGRGNTGELFF. The CDR3 DNA reads as TGTGCCAGTAGTATTAACAGAGGCAGGGGGAACACCGGGGAGCTGTTTTTT. The whole variable domain, remainder taken from reference TRBV19 and TRBJ2-2, is DGGITQSPKYLFRKEGQNVTLSCEQNLNHDAMYWYRQDPGQGLRLIYYSQIVNDFQKGDIAEGYSVSREKKESFPLTVTSAQKNPTAFYLCASSINRGRGNTGELFFGEGSRLTVL.

This chain joins TRBV11-2 and TRBJ2-1; D is unclear. Germline loops: CDR1 SGHAT, CDR2 FQNNGV. The length of the CDR3 is 15 residues. V lost 2 bases, J lost 5 bases, and 13 bases lay in between. CDR3 in amino acids: CASSLLYQVDNEQFF. The CDR3 DNA reads as TGTGCCAGCAGCTTACTGTACCAGGTCGACAATGAGCAGTTCTTC.

The chain carries TRBV28 and TRBJ1-5; 8 nucleotides line up with TRBD1. V was clipped by 4 bases and J by 5 bases; unmatched bases: 7. The CDR3 consists of 15 residues. Germline CDR1 reads MDHEN; CDR2 reads SYDVKM. The CDR3 DNA is TGTGCCAGCAGTTACAGGGGGAGAAGAGATCAGCCCCAGCATTTT. This encodes CASSYRGRRDQPQHF.

This CDR3 reads CASSFIRGLAGPLKNEQFF. The DNA of the CDR3 is TGTGCCAGCAGCTTCATAAGGGGGCTAGCGGGGCCTCTGAAAAATGAGCAGTTCTTC. The genes are TRBV11-2 and TRBJ2-1; 9 positions agree with TRBD2. The CDR3 consists of 19 residues. Germline CDR1 is SGHAT and CDR2 is FQNNGV. Losses at the gene ends were 3 bases for V and 7 bases for J; bases not matched to a gene: 19.

This sequence joins TRBV12-3 or TRBV12-4 and TRBJ2-3; D may be TRBD2 (5 bases). Deletions cut 4 bases from V and 7 bases from J, with 9 bases between. The CDR3 extends over 12 amino acids. CDR3 DNA: TGTGCCAGCAGTTGGGAGCAGAATACGCAGTATTTT. Residues: CASSWEQNTQYF.